A single sample is the source of the 11 T cell receptor beta chains below, sequenced in a study of cytomegalovirus exposure and HLA in healthy donors (dated by TCRdb to between 2016 and 2019). Library prep was done by the immunoSEQ multiplex PCR assay. The multiplex PCR relied on a mix of 60 forward primers for TCR Vbeta segments and 13 reverse primers for TCR Jbeta segments. Entries here come from immuneACCESS through TCRdb and include only in-frame sequences with V and J called. Some clones fail to appear in such tables; in the studies checked, an unresolved V gene covers under half of the shortfall, and the cause of the remainder is unknown. This sample is represented by around 200,000 clones; over 60% of them were singletons. The top ten constitute approximately 4.8% of the sample. Sequences were obtained from PBMCs. The receptors come from a man aged 25-45 years in good health and CMV-seropositive.

V usage is TRBV5-4 and J usage is TRBJ1-1; D not resolved. Germline CDR1 reads SGHNT; CDR2 reads YYREEE (reference sequence). V lost 0 bases, J lost 2 bases, and 5 bases lay in between. CDR3 length: 13 residues. The DNA for the CDR3 is TGTGCCAGCAGCTTGGGTCTCAACACTGAAGCTTTCTTT. As protein: CASSLGLNTEAFF.

The rearrangement links TRBV6-5 to TRBJ2-7, with TRBD1 identical over 12 bases. V was pared by 7 bases and J by 6 bases, with 10 bases of the junction left unmatched. The germline CDR1 and CDR2 sequences are MNHEY and SVGAGI. The CDR3 covers 15 residues. In DNA form, the CDR3 reads TGTGCCAGCAATCGAGGGGGGACAGGGGGCGGCGAGCAGTACTTC. Protein: CASNRGGTGGGEQYF.

The chain recombines TRBV30 with TRBJ2-7; D ambiguous. V gave up 0 bases and J gave up 1 base, with 10 bases separating them. This CDR3 is built from 14 residues. From germline, CDR1 is GTSNPN and CDR2 SVGIG (reference sequence). DNA for the CDR3: TGTGCCTGGAGTGTCTCGAGGTTTTCCTACGAGCAGTACTTC. Its protein product is CAWSVSRFSYEQYF.

The CDR3 region is CASSSTGDANYGYTF. The CDR3 nucleotides read TGTGCCAGCAGCTCCACGGGAGATGCTAACTATGGCTACACCTTC. The chain carries TRBV7-2 and TRBJ1-2; no clear D gene. The V end was cut by 4 bases, the J end by 0 bases, with 12 bases between. CDR1 and CDR2 from the germline V gene are SGHTA and FQGNSA. The CDR3 covers 15 residues.

For the CDR3, the DNA is TGTGCCAGCAGCTTTGGCATCGGGAGCGCAGATACGCAGTATTTT. Translating gives CASSFGIGSADTQYF. The rearrangement uses TRBV7-9 and TRBJ2-3; the D gene is possibly TRBD2 (6 bases). The CDR3 runs 15 residues. The V gene's germline CDR1 is SEHNR and CDR2 FQNEAQ (reference sequence). The V and J ends lost 3 bases and 4 bases respectively, with 14 bases between them.

The gene calls are TRBV6-6 and TRBJ1-2, with 9 bases lining up with TRBD1. The CDR3 length is 13 residues. Germline assignment: CDR1 MNHNY and CDR2 SVGAGI (reference sequence). Losses at the gene ends were 6 bases for V and 6 bases for J; bases not matched to a gene: 5. The CDR3 protein is CASRRQGGDGYTF. Written as DNA, the CDR3 is TGTGCCAGCAGAAGACAGGGGGGTGATGGCTACACCTTC.

This chain connects TRBV19 to TRBJ2-7, with 7 bases identical to TRBD1. Germline V gene sequence: CDR1 LNHDA, CDR2 SQIVND (reference sequence). The CDR3 is 15 residues long. The V gene end was trimmed by 4 bases and the J gene end by 3 bases; junction bases not matched to a gene: 9. CDR3 residues: CASSTGSGTVYEQYF. CDR3 coding DNA: TGTGCCAGTAGTACTGGGTCCGGGACAGTCTACGAGCAGTACTTC.

This clone has only one observation. This rearrangement joins TRBV5-8 to TRBJ2-1, with D unresolved. Germline assignment: CDR1 SGHTS and CDR2 YDEGEE. With 6 bases removed from V and 2 bases from J, the gap between germline ends came to 15 bases. The CDR3 length is 15 residues. The CDR3 DNA is TGTGCCAGCACCACCGCAGATGCTCCCTACAATGAGCAGTTCTTC. Translated: CASTTADAPYNEQFF.

This clone was found a few times. The chain carries TRBV6-4 and TRBJ2-1; maybe TRBD2 (6 bases). Germline CDR1 is MRHNA and CDR2 is SNTAGT. Trimming took off 4 bases at V and 7 bases at J, with 17 bases between the two ends. This CDR3 is built from 15 residues. The CDR3 reads CASSVRASLANEQFF. In DNA, the CDR3 is TGTGCCAGCAGTGTACGGGCCTCACTAGCAAATGAGCAGTTCTTC.

This CDR3 is CSVGGEGKNIQYF. For the CDR3, the DNA is TGCAGCGTTGGGGGTGAGGGCAAAAACATTCAGTACTTC. This rearrangement joins TRBV29-1 to TRBJ2-4, with a possible D match to TRBD2 (5 bases). With 4 bases removed from V and 3 bases from J, the gap between germline ends came to 10 bases. Germline values: CDR1 SQVTM, CDR2 ANQGSEA. This CDR3 region has 13 residues.

The rearrangement uses TRBV4-3 and TRBJ1-3; a weak D match, TRBD1 (6 bases). The germline gives CDR1 LGHNA, CDR2 YSLEER. V dropped 0 bases and J dropped 0 bases, with 12 bases sitting between them. The CDR3 is 17 amino acids. The CDR3, as DNA: TGCGCCAGCAGCCAAGATTACAGGGATCGCTCTGGAAACACCATATATTTT. Residues: CASSQDYRDRSGNTIYF.